In this sample, the clone carrying this T cell receptor beta chain turned up a few times. The entry originates in a study of blood T cell repertoires in COVID-19. Across the whole study: Whether acute or convalescent, the COVID-19 samples came from the United States, Italy and Spain. Sources were T cells, B-cell-depleted T cells, or PBMCs; the material itself was cDNA or gDNA.

Study processing details: Nucleated cell counts were estimated from reference gene primer amplification. TCRdb's copy holds only in-frame clones and misses some; the assay was immunoSEQ multiplex PCR. V, J and clone size derive from that table, while D and trimming were established from the DNA sequence. The data hold 80,000 to 100,000 clones, with roughly 80% observed a single time. Germline lookup yields CDR1 SGHTS and CDR2 YDEGEE. The CDR3 runs 16 residues. Trimming pared 3 bases from V and 4 bases from J, leaving 17 bases between. This chain connects TRBV5-8 to TRBJ1-5, with no clear D. The sample was peripheral blood. This sequence originates from a man aged 50-60 years who had recovered from COVID-19. CDR3 nucleotides: TGTGCCAGCAGCTCCTTACCTTACCGAGGGAATCAGCCCCAGCATTTT. Translated, it gives CASSSLPYRGNQPQHF.